Each of the 14 T cell receptor beta chains below was sequenced from the same sample in a study of blood T cell repertoires in COVID-19. Method: immunoSEQ multiplex PCR; TCRdb's copy keeps in-frame clones and lacks some. The table includes over 250,000 clones, approximately 91% detected once. Sequencing was carried out using peripheral blood. Receptors originate from a woman aged 55-69 years with acute or convalescent COVID-19.

This clone has just a few counts. J is TRBJ2-7 and V is TRBV14; 9 bases are shared with TRBD1. The CDR3 sequence is 18 residues long. The germline CDR1 and CDR2 sequences are SGHDN and FVKESK. With V trimmed by 3 bases and J by 6 bases, 18 bases remained unmatched. CDR3 protein: CASSHTSFPGQGRGEQYF. CDR3 bases: TGTGCCAGCAGCCACACTTCTTTCCCGGGACAGGGAAGGGGCGAGCAGTACTTC.

The gene calls are TRBV7-8 and TRBJ2-7, with 11 bases lining up with TRBD2. The CDR3 runs to 16 residues. The J segment lost 4 bases and the V segment lost 1 base, leaving 6 bases of the junction unmatched. The germline V gene has CDR1 SGHVS and CDR2 FQNEAQ. CDR3 nucleotides: TGTGCCAGCAGCTTAGGTGCTAGCGGGAGGATTTACGAGCAGTACTTC. Its protein is CASSLGASGRIYEQYF.

As concerns this clone: The same CDR3 also results from other DNA sequences found in this sample. This chain links TRBV7-3 with TRBJ1-2, with 8 positions matching TRBD1. Trimming cost V 2 bases and J 4 bases; bases outside gene matches: 0. This CDR3 contains 13 residues. Germline V gene lookup returns CDR1 SGHTA and CDR2 FQGTGA. The CDR3 is CASSLGTGYGYTF. DNA for the CDR3: TGTGCCAGCAGCTTAGGGACAGGCTATGGCTACACCTTC.

V and J are TRBV2 and TRBJ2-7; D may be TRBD2 (6 bases). Trimming cost V 6 bases and J 3 bases, with 9 bases left between them. Germline V CDR1 and CDR2: SNHLY, FYNNEI. The CDR3 is made up of 12 amino acids. The CDR3: CASRGGYYEQYF. DNA for the CDR3: TGTGCCAGCAGGGGGGGATACTACGAGCAGTACTTC.

The chain combines TRBV19 with TRBJ2-1; TRBD2 matches 11 bases. V shed 5 bases and J 8 bases; nucleotides not matched to a gene: 11. Germline loops: CDR1 LNHDA, CDR2 SQIVND (reference sequence). The CDR3 runs 16 residues. CDR3 coding DNA: TGTGCCAGTAGTCCAGACCAACTAGCGGGAGCGGATGAGCAGTTCTTC. This sequence encodes CASSPDQLAGADEQFF.

The chain recombines TRBV11-2 with TRBJ1-1, with D maybe TRBD1 (5 bases). The CDR3 length is 15 residues. V was clipped by 5 bases and J by 2 bases, with 15 bases between them. CDR1 is SGHAT and CDR2 is FQNNGV in the germline V gene. The CDR3: CASSQGIQLNTEAFF. The CDR3 coding sequence is TGTGCCAGCAGCCAGGGAATACAACTTAACACTGAAGCTTTCTTT.

Notes on this clone: This specimen includes other DNA sequences encoding the same CDR3. V usage is TRBV6-5 and J usage is TRBJ2-2; unclear D gene. V was trimmed by 2 bases and J by 1 base, leaving 2 bases between them. CDR1 and CDR2 (germline): MNHEY, SVGAGI. The CDR3 sequence is 13 residues long. CDR3 nucleotides: TGTGCCAGCAGTTACCAGAACACCGGGGAGCTGTTTTTT. Its translation: CASSYQNTGELFF.

This sequence joins TRBV24-1 and TRBJ1-2; D is unresolved. V lost 1 base to trimming and J lost 5 bases, with 10 bases between them. The V gene's germline CDR1 is KGHDR and CDR2 SFDVKD. The CDR3 totals 14 residues. CDR3 residues: CATSDLQIEYGYTF. The CDR3 nucleotides are TGTGCCACCAGTGATTTACAGATTGAATATGGCTACACCTTC.

The rearrangement joins TRBV2 to TRBJ2-1; TRBD1 might be the D (6 bases). Trimming pared 8 bases from V and 7 bases from J, leaving 21 bases between. The V gene's germline CDR1 is SNHLY and CDR2 FYNNEI. This CDR3 region has 15 residues. The CDR3 DNA sequence: TGTGCCAGCTCTCCCTCAGGACAGTACGGAAATGAGCAGTTCTTC. Its translation: CASSPSGQYGNEQFF.

The rearrangement uses TRBV3-1 (or the pseudogene TRBV3-2) and TRBJ1-5, with D tentatively TRBD1 (6 bases). The CDR3 totals 15 residues. V was clipped by 1 base and J by 7 bases, with 14 bases between them. CDR1 LGHDT and CDR2 YNNKEL come from the germline V gene (reference sequence). The CDR3: CASSQAGVGAQPQHF. CDR3 coding DNA: TGTGCCAGCAGCCAAGCAGGGGTCGGAGCCCAGCCCCAGCATTTT.

V is TRBV5-8 and J is TRBJ2-1, with TRBD2 matching over 8 bases. V was pared by 4 bases and J by 7 bases, with 10 bases of the junction left unmatched. The CDR3 loop spans 15 amino acids. Germline lookup yields CDR1 SGHTS and CDR2 YDEGEE. CDR3 nucleotides: TGTGCCAGCAGCAGGACACTAGCGGTGACAAATGAGCAGTTCTTC. Its translation: CASSRTLAVTNEQFF.

The V gene is TRBV7-3, the J gene TRBJ2-2; 9 positions agree with TRBD1. This CDR3 has 15 amino acids. After removal of 1 base from V and 5 bases from J, the junction contained 2 bases not matched to a gene. CDR1 and CDR2 (germline): SGHTA, FQGTGA. The DNA for the CDR3 is TGTGCCAGCAGCTTAATAGGGACAGGGACCGGGGAGCTGTTTTTT. Its translation: CASSLIGTGTGELFF.

The chain joins TRBV12-5 to TRBJ2-3, with 7 bases fitting TRBD2. Germline V gene lookup returns CDR1 LGHNT and CDR2 FRNRAP. The CDR3 spans 14 residues. V lost 7 bases, J lost 2 bases, and 6 bases stayed unmatched. The CDR3 protein is CASAPGLFTDTQYF. CDR3 nucleotides: TGTGCTAGTGCCCCGGGACTATTCACAGATACGCAGTATTTT.

The V call is TRBV10-3, the J call TRBJ1-6, with 8 bases fitting TRBD1. The CDR3 runs 13 residues. V was pared by 10 bases and J by 6 bases, with 5 bases of the junction left unmatched. The V gene's germline CDR1 is ENHRY and CDR2 SYGVKD. The CDR3 nucleotides read TGTGCCAGCGGGACAGGATCTAATTCACCCCTCCACTTT. Translation: CASGTGSNSPLHF.